The next 19 T cell receptor beta chains were all read from a single sample in a study of blood T cells in healthy people across ages. For the second PCR, which ran for 7 to 11 cycles, a sample-barcoded 5' primer and a J-beta primer mix were used. TCRdb independently ran MiXCR on the 5' RACE reads; one entry per CDR3 protein. The table has under 850,000 distinct CDR3 sequences, about 36% seen once. The sample consisted of blood. The receptors were gathered from a man between 18 and 29 years old in good health.

A word on this clonotype: Compared with germline, one end of the junction differs, possibly owing to a read error. The chain recombines TRBV12-3 or TRBV12-4 with TRBJ2-4; perhaps TRBD2 as D (5 bases). The CDR3 extends over 15 amino acids. The CDR3 is CASSLESGSKNVQYF. Written as DNA, the CDR3 is TGTGCCAGCAGTTTAGAGTCGGGGTCCAAAAACGTTCAGTACTTC.

This clonotype appeared a few times. A much larger clone lies a single base off, so this may be a read error. The J gene is TRBJ2-5, the V gene TRBV12-3 or TRBV12-4, with 9 bases lining up with TRBD1. The DNA end is more similar to TRBJ2-7, so the J call may be wrong. The CDR3 sequence is 14 residues long. CDR3 in DNA: TGTGCCAGCAGTGTACAGGGGGCGGAGAACGAGCAGTACTTC. This sequence encodes CASSVQGAENEQYF.

This clonotype has a single count. This chain links TRBV6-6 with TRBJ1-1; TRBD1 is a possible D gene (6 bases). Per germline, CDR1 MNHNY and CDR2 SVGAGI (reference sequence). This CDR3 has 14 amino acids. The V and J ends lost 6 bases and 6 bases respectively, with 17 bases between them. CDR3 region: CASRLDRRGPEAFF. The DNA for the CDR3 is TGTGCCAGCAGATTAGACAGGAGGGGTCCTGAAGCTTTCTTT.

This clonotype was seen many times. The chain has TRBV20-1 and TRBJ2-1; 7 nucleotides line up with TRBD1. CDR3 length equals 14 residues. Germline V gene data show CDR1 as DFQATT and CDR2 as SNEGSKA (reference sequence). The V segment lost 0 bases and the J segment 4 bases; nucleotides outside the gene matches: 3. The CDR3 DNA reads TGCAGTGCTAGAGATCGGGACAGTTACAATGAGCAGTTCTTC. As protein: CSARDRDSYNEQFF.

The chain uses TRBV7-9 and TRBJ2-7; the D gene is possibly TRBD1 (6 bases). Per germline, CDR1 SEHNR and CDR2 FQNEAQ (reference sequence). The CDR3 has 16 amino acids. V lost 2 bases to trimming and J lost 3 bases, with 17 bases between them. The CDR3 coding sequence is TGTGCCAGCAGCTTACCCGTGACAGGACGGAGCTACGAGCAGTACTTC. It specifies CASSLPVTGRSYEQYF.

This chain joins TRBV7-2 and TRBJ2-3, with a weak D call TRBD2 (6 bases). The germline V gene encodes CDR1 SGHTA and CDR2 FQGNSA. The ends were cut back, 5 bases at V and 6 bases at J, with 18 bases in the middle. The CDR3 is 15 residues long. The CDR3 here is CASSERAGQPDTQYF. The CDR3 region has the DNA TGTGCCAGCAGCGAAAGGGCGGGGCAGCCCGATACGCAGTATTTT.

This clonotype was observed many times. The CDR3 coding sequence is TGTGCCAGCAGTGAATATCAAAATAGCGGGGGCGGGGATACGCAGTATTTT. Protein product: CASSEYQNSGGGDTQYF. V gene TRBV25-1 combines with J gene TRBJ2-3; 9 bases are shared with TRBD2. V trimming: 0 bases; J trimming: 6 bases; junction bases outside the gene matches: 10. The CDR3 is 17 amino acids. The V gene's germline CDR1 is MGHDK and CDR2 SYGVNS.

This clonotype was seen a handful of times. V gene TRBV5-6 combines with J gene TRBJ1-1; tentatively, D is TRBD1 (5 bases). The germline gives CDR1 SGHDT, CDR2 YYEEEE. Trimming shortened V by 2 bases and J by 0 bases, and 14 bases separated the two germline ends. CDR3 length: 16 amino acids. In nucleotides, the CDR3 is TGTGCCAGCAGCTTTACCACTGGGGCTATGAACACTGAAGCTTTCTTT. Amino acid sequence: CASSFTTGAMNTEAFF.

The chain links TRBV29-1 to TRBJ2-5; D is unresolved. This CDR3 contains 12 residues. Germline CDR1 and CDR2: SQVTM and ANQGSEA. V lost 0 bases, J lost 3 bases, and 5 bases lay in between. CDR3 coding DNA: TGCAGCGTTGAAGAGGGTGAAGAGACCCAGTACTTC. Residues: CSVEEGEETQYF.

At least ten counts were recorded for this clonotype. The genes are TRBV20-1 and TRBJ1-2; no clear D gene. The CDR3 has 13 residues. V was clipped by 7 bases and J by 8 bases, with 20 bases between them. CDR1 is DFQATT and CDR2 is SNEGSKA in the germline V gene (reference sequence). CDR3 DNA: TGCAGTGTTTCGAGACACTTAAACTTCGGCTACACCTTC. Translated: CSVSRHLNFGYTF.

The chain recombines TRBV5-1 with TRBJ2-3; D gene unclear. Trimming took 4 bases from V and 5 from J, leaving 8 bases between them. From germline, CDR1 is SGHRS and CDR2 YFSETQ. The CDR3 length is 12 residues. The CDR3 loop reads CASSPYGDTQYF. In nucleotides, the CDR3 is TGCGCCAGCAGCCCTTACGGAGATACGCAGTATTTT.

The chain has TRBV12-3 or TRBV12-4 and TRBJ2-7; the D gene is possibly TRBD1 (6 bases). This CDR3 has 12 amino acids. The V gene lost 5 bases and the J gene lost 7 bases, with 12 bases spanning the gap. CDR3 in amino acids: CASSRTDHEQYF. The CDR3 bases are TGTGCCAGCAGTCGGACAGACCATGAGCAGTACTTC.

This rearrangement joins TRBV7-9 to TRBJ2-2, with D possibly TRBD1 on 6 matching bases. V was pared by 3 bases and J by 3 bases, with 11 bases between. Germline CDR1 is SEHNR and CDR2 is FQNEAQ (reference sequence). The CDR3 contains 15 residues. The CDR3, as DNA: TGTGCCAGCAGCTTGGGAAGGGGGTACACCGGGGAGCTGTTTTTT. Amino acids: CASSLGRGYTGELFF.

There are many counts of this clonotype. CDR3 in amino acids: CASTRPGQGETQYF. For the CDR3, the DNA is TGTGCCAGCACCCGCCCGGGACAGGGGGAGACCCAGTACTTC. This rearrangement joins TRBV7-2 to TRBJ2-5; 10 bases are shared with TRBD1. Losses at the gene ends were 7 bases for V and 5 bases for J; bases not matched to a gene: 7. The germline gives CDR1 SGHTA, CDR2 FQGNSA. This CDR3 has 14 residues.

The chain's CDR3 is CASSFYRGRGSNQPQHF. The CDR3 DNA follows: TGTGCCAGCAGTTTCTACAGGGGGCGCGGGAGCAATCAGCCCCAGCATTTT. The chain employs TRBV28 and TRBJ1-5, with 9 nucleotides matching TRBD1. Germline V gives CDR1 MDHEN, CDR2 SYDVKM. The length of the CDR3 is 17 residues. The trim removed 3 bases at V and 1 base at J, leaving 7 bases unmatched. The variable domain in full, with the rest retrieved from reference TRBV28 and TRBJ1-5, is DVKVTQSSRYLVKRTGEKVFLECVQDMDHENMFWYRQDPGLGLRLIYFSYDVKMKEKGDIPEGYSVSREKKERFSLILESASTNQTSMYLCASSFYRGRGSNQPQHFGDGTRLSIL.

This clonotype was counted a few times. This chain connects TRBV6-6 to TRBJ2-1, with 7 bases that match TRBD2. Germline V gene sequence: CDR1 MNHNY, CDR2 SVGAGI (reference sequence). V dropped 0 bases and J dropped 4; count of bases not matched to a gene: 6. There are 16 residues in the CDR3. DNA for the CDR3: TGTGCCAGCAGTTACTCGTTGGAGCGGGGATACAATGAGCAGTTCTTC. Its translation: CASSYSLERGYNEQFF.

This clonotype has a count of ten or more. This sequence joins TRBV29-1 and TRBJ2-7; D is possibly TRBD1 (6 bases). Germline CDR1 reads SQVTM; CDR2 reads ANQGSEA. The CDR3 length is 11 residues. Trimming left V 7 bases short and J 4 bases short, with 11 bases between. CDR3 nucleotides: TGCAGCGCCAGGACAGAGTACGAGCAGTACTTC. Its protein is CSARTEYEQYF.

The J gene is TRBJ2-1, the V gene TRBV25-1, with TRBD1 matching 9 bases. The CDR3 consists of 15 residues. Trimming cost V 1 base and J 8 bases; bases outside gene matches: 6. Per the germline V gene, CDR1 is MGHDK and CDR2 is SYGVNS. The CDR3 protein is CASSESWTGEDEQFF. The CDR3 DNA is TGTGCCAGCAGTGAATCCTGGACAGGGGAGGATGAGCAGTTCTTC.

The chain carries TRBV24-1 and TRBJ2-7, with no clear D. Trimming removed 6 bases at V and 6 bases at J, with 11 bases between. The CDR3 sequence is 12 residues long. Germline assignment: CDR1 KGHDR and CDR2 SFDVKD. CDR3 sequence reads: CATSLSVPEQYF. The CDR3, as DNA: TGTGCCACCAGTTTATCGGTACCCGAGCAGTACTTC.